A selection of T cell receptor beta chains follows, all from one sample in a study of T cell responses to AZD1222 COVID-19 vaccine. Some clones are missing from TCRdb's copy, which holds only in-frame ones; the method was immunoSEQ multiplex PCR. The sample holds approximately 190,000 clones, approximately 94% seen once. The source was peripheral blood, collected on day 0 of AZD1222 vaccination. The source of these receptors is an adult in good health. Both conserved end residues are part of each CDR3. Expanded clones are given a class, and other clones once, few, many or no size at all.

CASSETGPPNNSPLHF TRBJ1-6 NA TRBV10-2
CASSGKRAEAYEQYF TRBJ2-7 NA TRBV2
CASSLARWTEQYF TRBJ2-7 once TRBV12-3/TRBV12-4
CASSLARNEQFF TRBJ2-1 NA TRBV11-2
CASRGDGLNTEAFF TRBJ1-1 NA TRBV7-9
CASSSPLREGKLFF TRBJ1-4 once TRBV28
CASSVEPGLMNEKLFF TRBJ1-4 NA TRBV6-1
CASSLSAYSNQPQHF TRBJ1-5 NA TRBV27
CASSSSGRGDTQYF TRBJ2-3 NA TRBV28
CASSAPELEAFF TRBJ1-1 NA TRBV5-6
CASSYWDTNYGYTF TRBJ1-2 NA TRBV6-5
CASSLWSQGSNNEQFF TRBJ2-1 NA TRBV28
CASSTGTGLGPLHF TRBJ1-6 NA TRBV6-5
CATSRDRGWETQYF TRBJ2-5 NA TRBV15
CATHEVGTEAFF TRBJ1-1 NA TRBV10-3
CASSRDRKLNYGYTF TRBJ1-2 NA TRBV5-6
CASSYSPADNYGYTF TRBJ1-2 NA TRBV28
CASSSQLGKTQYF TRBJ2-5 NA TRBV6-5
CASKVSSTGNSPLHF TRBJ1-6 NA TRBV5-1
CAWSVKGATQPQHF TRBJ1-5 NA TRBV30
CASSPGDEQYF TRBJ2-7 NA TRBV3-1/TRBV3-2
CASGSMGASANTEAFF TRBJ1-1 NA TRBV5-4
CASSSGTSGLYNEQFF TRBJ2-1 NA TRBV5-8
CAGSQAPAGKEQYF TRBJ2-7 NA TRBV3-1/TRBV3-2
CASTGRLSTEAFF TRBJ1-1 NA TRBV2
CASSKDGRMDEQFF TRBJ2-1 NA TRBV19